This is a list of T cell receptor beta chains from one sample in a study of cytomegalovirus exposure and HLA in healthy donors. The assay was immunoSEQ multiplex PCR, and TCRdb's table has in-frame clones only and misses some. The table records 150,000 to 200,000 clones, roughly four fifths of them present only once. The sequencing input was PBMCs. These receptors were taken from a woman younger than 45 in good health and CMV-seropositive. Each CDR3 is given with its conserved first and last residue. The D gene is left open where the match is weak. The listing skips clone size in some rows; elsewhere it reads once, few, many or a size class.

>-|TRBV5-1|TRBJ2-3|-
CASSLGAGDPDTQYF
TGCGCCAGCAGCTTGGGTGCAGGGGATCCAGATACGCAGTATTTT
>-|TRBV29-1|TRBJ1-1|-
CSVGRGGDTEAFF
TGCAGCGTTGGCAGGGGAGGGGACACTGAAGCTTTCTTT
>-|TRBV30|TRBJ1-1|-
CAWKIVVNTEAFF
TGTGCCTGGAAAATCGTCGTGAACACTGAAGCTTTCTTT
>-|TRBV19|TRBJ2-1|-
CASSMGLDNEQFF
TGTGCCAGTAGTATGGGCCTTGACAATGAGCAGTTCTTC
>-|TRBV7-9|TRBJ1-1|-
CASSLLQGGAFF
TGTGCCAGCAGCTTACTACAGGGCGGAGCTTTCTTT
>-|TRBV30|TRBJ2-3|-
CAWSDQVMVAGDTQYF
TGTGCCTGGAGTGACCAAGTTATGGTGGCGGGAGATACGCAGTATTTT
>-|TRBV7-2|TRBJ2-5|-
CASSLQTAGETQYF
TGTGCCAGCAGCTTACAGACGGCGGGAGAGACCCAGTACTTC
>-|TRBV5-1|TRBJ2-1|TRBD2
CASRFAGTSEEEQFF
TGCGCCAGCAGATTTGCCGGGACTAGCGAAGAAGAGCAGTTCTTC
>-|TRBV27|TRBJ2-7|TRBD1
CASSLSVGTTGSLYYEQYF
TGTGCCAGCAGTTTATCGGTAGGGACGACAGGGTCCCTCTACTACGAGCAGTACTTC
>-|TRBV5-1|TRBJ1-1|TRBD1
CASSSSGTVTEAFF
TGCGCCAGCAGCTCGTCCGGGACAGTCACTGAAGCTTTCTTT
>-|TRBV5-4|TRBJ1-2|-
CASSLGQISNYGYTF
TGTGCCAGCAGCTTGGGACAGATATCTAACTATGGCTACACCTTC
>-|TRBV30|TRBJ2-7|-
CAWSRETYEQYF
TGTGCCTGGAGTCGGGAAACCTACGAGCAGTACTTC
>-|TRBV19|TRBJ2-7|-
CASSRQVKFSNEQYF
TGTGCCAGTAGTAGACAGGTAAAGTTTTCCAACGAGCAGTACTTC
>-|TRBV6-5|TRBJ1-5|-
CASARSSNQPQHF
TGTGCCAGCGCACGGTCAAGCAATCAGCCCCAGCATTTT
>-|TRBV5-5|TRBJ2-5|-
CASSLVGGVETQYF
TGTGCCAGCAGCTTGGTCGGAGGGGTAGAGACCCAGTACTTC
>-|TRBV9|TRBJ2-3|-
CASSGGFYTDTQYF
TGTGCCAGCAGCGGAGGATTCTACACAGATACGCAGTATTTT
>few|TRBV6-1|TRBJ2-7|-
CASSDAMRYEQYF
TGTGCCAGCAGTGACGCTATGCGCTACGAGCAGTACTTC
>-|TRBV25-1|TRBJ1-2|TRBD1
CASSPIGQAYGYTF
TGTGCCAGCAGTCCTATCGGACAGGCCTATGGCTACACCTTC
>few|TRBV9|TRBJ1-5|TRBD1
CASNPGQGQPQHF
TGTGCCAGCAATCCGGGACAGGGTCAGCCCCAGCATTTT
>-|TRBV19|TRBJ2-1|TRBD1
CASKRTGAYNEQFF
TGTGCCAGTAAACGGACAGGGGCTTACAATGAGCAGTTCTTC
>-|TRBV19|TRBJ2-5|-
CASSIGHYQETQYF
TGTGCCAGTAGTATTGGGCACTACCAAGAGACCCAGTACTTC
>once|TRBV6-1|TRBJ2-1|-
CAVGQAVEQFF
TGTGCCGTGGGACAAGCCGTTGAGCAGTTCTTC
>-|TRBV27|TRBJ1-1|TRBD1
CASSLGQGLRTEAFF
TGTGCCAGCAGTTTGGGACAGGGGTTGCGCACTGAAGCTTTCTTT
>-|TRBV7-6|TRBJ1-3|TRBD1
CASSLMDGQASGNTIYF
TGTGCCAGCAGCTTAATGGATGGACAGGCCTCTGGAAACACCATATATTTT
>once|TRBV28|TRBJ2-7|-
CASSSSPYEQYF
TGTGCCAGCAGTTCCAGTCCCTACGAGCAGTACTTC
>-|TRBV6-5|TRBJ2-1|TRBD2
CASSYSSGRPHNEQFF
TGTGCCAGCAGTTACTCGAGCGGGAGGCCCCACAATGAGCAGTTCTTC
>-|TRBV5-8|TRBJ2-7|TRBD1
CASSLSHRGLYEQYF
TGTGCCAGCAGCTTAAGCCACAGGGGCCTATACGAGCAGTACTTC
>few|TRBV27|TRBJ1-1|TRBD1
CASSAQGDGTEAFF
TGTGCCAGCAGTGCCCAGGGGGACGGCACTGAAGCTTTCTTT